This T cell receptor beta chain was sequenced in a study of blood T cell repertoires in COVID-19. This table comes from immunoSEQ multiplex PCR, and its TCRdb copy is limited to in-frame clones, with some not included. Of about 220,000 clones listed, about 90% are singletons. This CDR3 comprises 17 residues. CDR1 and CDR2 (germline): MNHEY, SMNVEV (reference sequence). J lost 3 bases, V lost 6 bases, and 15 bases had no gene match. The sequenced sample consisted of PBMCs or T cells enriched from blood (not recorded which). The clonotype comes from a woman aged 50 to 60 with acute COVID-19. The V gene is TRBV27, the J gene TRBJ2-7, with 9 bases identical to TRBD1. The CDR3 DNA follows: TGTGCCAGCAGCCTCAAGGTCCCCGGGACAGGGAACTACGAGCAGTACTTC. Amino acid sequence: CASSLKVPGTGNYEQYF.